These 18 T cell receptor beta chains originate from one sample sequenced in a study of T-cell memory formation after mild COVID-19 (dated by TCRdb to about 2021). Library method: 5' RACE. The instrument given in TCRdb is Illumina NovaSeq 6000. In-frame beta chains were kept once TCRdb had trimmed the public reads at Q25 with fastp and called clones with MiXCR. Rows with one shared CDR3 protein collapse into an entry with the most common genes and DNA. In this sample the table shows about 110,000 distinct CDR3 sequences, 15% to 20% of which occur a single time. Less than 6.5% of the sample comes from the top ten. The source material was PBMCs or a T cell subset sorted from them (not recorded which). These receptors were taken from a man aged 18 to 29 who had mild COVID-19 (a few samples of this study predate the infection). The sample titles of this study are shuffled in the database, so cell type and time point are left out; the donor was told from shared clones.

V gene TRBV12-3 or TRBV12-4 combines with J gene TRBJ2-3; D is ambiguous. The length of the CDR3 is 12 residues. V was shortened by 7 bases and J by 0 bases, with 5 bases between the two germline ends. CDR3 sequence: CASIYSTDTQYF. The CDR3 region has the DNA TGTGCCAGCATCTACAGCACAGATACGCAGTATTTT.

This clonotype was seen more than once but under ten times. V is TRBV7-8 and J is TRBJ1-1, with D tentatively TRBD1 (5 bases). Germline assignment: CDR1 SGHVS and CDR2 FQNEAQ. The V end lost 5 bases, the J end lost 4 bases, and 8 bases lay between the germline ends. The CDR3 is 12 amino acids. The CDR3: CASSPQVTEAFF. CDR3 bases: TGTGCCAGCAGCCCACAGGTCACTGAAGCTTTCTTT.

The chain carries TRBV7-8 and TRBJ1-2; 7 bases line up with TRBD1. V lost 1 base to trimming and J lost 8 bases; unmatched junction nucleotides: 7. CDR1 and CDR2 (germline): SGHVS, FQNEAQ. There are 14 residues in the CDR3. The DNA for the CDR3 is TGTGCCAGCAGCTTAGTTACAGGGGACGAGGGCTACACCTTC. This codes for CASSLVTGDEGYTF. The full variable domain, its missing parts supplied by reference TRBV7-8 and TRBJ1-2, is GAGVSQSPRYKVAKRGQDVALRCDPISGHVSLFWYQQALGQGPEFLTYFQNEAQLDKSGLPSDRFFAERPEGSVSTLKIQRTQQEDSAVYLCASSLVTGDEGYTFGSGTRLTVV.

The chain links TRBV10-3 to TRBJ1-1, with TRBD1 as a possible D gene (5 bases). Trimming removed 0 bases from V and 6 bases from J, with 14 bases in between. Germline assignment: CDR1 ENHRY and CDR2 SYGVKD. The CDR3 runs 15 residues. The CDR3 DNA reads TGTGCCATCAGTGAGTCGATTCGGGAGGGGCCTGAAGCTTTCTTT. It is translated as CAISESIREGPEAFF.

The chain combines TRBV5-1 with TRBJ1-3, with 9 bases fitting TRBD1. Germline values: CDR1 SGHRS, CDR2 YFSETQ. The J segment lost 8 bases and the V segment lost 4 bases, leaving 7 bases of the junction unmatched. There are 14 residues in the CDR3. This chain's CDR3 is CASSPGQGFDTIYF. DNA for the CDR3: TGCGCCAGCAGCCCGGGACAGGGTTTTGACACCATATATTTT.

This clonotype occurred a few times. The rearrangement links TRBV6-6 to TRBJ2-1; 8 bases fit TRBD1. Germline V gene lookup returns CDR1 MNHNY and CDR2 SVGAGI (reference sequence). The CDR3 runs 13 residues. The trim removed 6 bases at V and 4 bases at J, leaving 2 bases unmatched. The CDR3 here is CASRGDRYNEQFF. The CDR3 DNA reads TGTGCCAGCAGAGGGGACAGGTACAATGAGCAGTTCTTC.

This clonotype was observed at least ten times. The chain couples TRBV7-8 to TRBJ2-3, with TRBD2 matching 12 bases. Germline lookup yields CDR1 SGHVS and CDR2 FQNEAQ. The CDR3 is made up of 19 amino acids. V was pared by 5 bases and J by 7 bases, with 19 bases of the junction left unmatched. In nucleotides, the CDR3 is TGTGCCAGCAGCCAAGGACAGGACCAAAGGGGACTAGCGGGCAATACGCAGTATTTT. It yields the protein CASSQGQDQRGLAGNTQYF.

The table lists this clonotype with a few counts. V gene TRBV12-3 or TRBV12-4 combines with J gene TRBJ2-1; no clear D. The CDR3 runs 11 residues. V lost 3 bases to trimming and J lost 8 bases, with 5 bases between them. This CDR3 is CASSFWDEQFF. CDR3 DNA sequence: TGTGCCAGCAGTTTTTGGGATGAGCAGTTCTTC.

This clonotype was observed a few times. The DNA of the CDR3 is TGTGCCATCAGTGGACTAGCGGGTATCACAGATACGCAGTATTTT. This translates into CAISGLAGITDTQYF. The chain links TRBV10-3 to TRBJ2-3, with 10 bases aligning to TRBD2. Germline CDR1 reads ENHRY; CDR2 reads SYGVKD. V was pared by 4 bases and J by 2 bases, with 3 bases of the junction left unmatched. This CDR3 is built from 15 residues.

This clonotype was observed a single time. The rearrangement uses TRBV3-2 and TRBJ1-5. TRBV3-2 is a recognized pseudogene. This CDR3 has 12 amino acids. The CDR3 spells CASSGPNQPQHF. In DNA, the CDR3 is TGTGCCAGCAGCGGACCCAATCAGCCCCAGCATTTT.

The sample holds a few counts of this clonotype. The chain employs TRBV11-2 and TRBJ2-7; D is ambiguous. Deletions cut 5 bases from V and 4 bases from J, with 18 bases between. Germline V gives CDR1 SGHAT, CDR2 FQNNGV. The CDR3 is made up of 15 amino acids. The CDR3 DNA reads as TGTGCCAGCAGCCGACTCTCGAGGAGAAGTTACGAGCAGTACTTC. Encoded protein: CASSRLSRRSYEQYF.

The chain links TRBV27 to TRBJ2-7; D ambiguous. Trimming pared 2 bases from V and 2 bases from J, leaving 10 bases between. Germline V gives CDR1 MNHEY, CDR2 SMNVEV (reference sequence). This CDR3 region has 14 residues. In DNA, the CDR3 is TGTGCCAGCAGTTTAAAGACAAGGACCTACGAGCAGTACTTC. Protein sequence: CASSLKTRTYEQYF.

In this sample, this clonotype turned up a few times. CDR3 DNA sequence: TGTGCCAGCAGCGCGGCCACTTACTCTGGAAACACCATATATTTT. Amino acids: CASSAATYSGNTIYF. The chain uses TRBV7-6 and TRBJ1-3; D is ambiguous. The length of the CDR3 is 15 residues. Trimming left V 5 bases short and J 0 bases short, with 11 bases between. The germline gives CDR1 SGHVS, CDR2 FNYEAQ.

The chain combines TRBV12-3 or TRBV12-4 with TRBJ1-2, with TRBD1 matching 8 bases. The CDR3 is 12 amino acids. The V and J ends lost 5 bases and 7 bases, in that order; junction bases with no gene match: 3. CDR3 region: CASSNRGSGYTF. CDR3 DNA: TGTGCCAGCAGTAACAGGGGGTCTGGCTACACCTTC.

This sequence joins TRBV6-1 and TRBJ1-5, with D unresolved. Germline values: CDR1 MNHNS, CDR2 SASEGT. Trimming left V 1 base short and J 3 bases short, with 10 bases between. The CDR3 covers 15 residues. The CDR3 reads CASSEGRQINQPQHF. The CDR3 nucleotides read TGTGCCAGCAGTGAAGGTCGGCAGATCAATCAGCCCCAGCATTTT.

The CDR3 nucleotides are TGTGCCAGCTCACCACTGAGAAGCTCTGGAAACACCATATATTTT. Translation gives CASSPLRSSGNTIYF. V is TRBV18 and J is TRBJ1-3; D not certain. V lost 1 base and J lost 0, with 7 bases in between. Germline V gene sequence: CDR1 KGHSH, CDR2 LQKENI. The CDR3 length is 15 residues.

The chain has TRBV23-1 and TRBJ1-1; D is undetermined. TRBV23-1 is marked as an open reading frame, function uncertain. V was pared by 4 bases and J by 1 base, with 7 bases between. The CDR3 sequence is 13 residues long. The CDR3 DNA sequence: TGCGCCAGCAGTCGGTCCGGGAACACTGAAGCTTTCTTT. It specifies CASSRSGNTEAFF.

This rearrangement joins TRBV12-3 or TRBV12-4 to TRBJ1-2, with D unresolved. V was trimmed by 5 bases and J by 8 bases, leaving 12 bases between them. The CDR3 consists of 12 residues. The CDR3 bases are TGTGCCAGCAGTGCTGCTGAGCGGGGCTACACCTTC. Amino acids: CASSAAERGYTF.